Shown below are 11 T cell receptor beta chains from a single sample sequenced in a study of blood T cells in healthy people across ages (dated by TCRdb to about 2015). The library came from 5' RACE. The listed sequencing device is Illumina HiSeq 2500. A second about 7 to 12 cycle PCR used a sample-barcoded 5' primer and a J-beta primer mix. The public sequencing data were trimmed at Q25 with fastp and processed into clonotypes with MiXCR by TCRdb, which kept only in-frame beta chains. Duplicate CDR3 protein sequences are folded into a single record with the most common DNA and genes. Recorded for this sample are roughly 800,000 distinct CDR3 sequences; under 40% of them occurred a single time. 10% to 15% of the sample is in the top ten clones. The sequencing input was blood. The receptors originated from a man younger than 35 in good health.

CDR3 bases: TGTGCCAGCACTAAAAAAGAGACCCAGTACTTC. It yields the protein CASTKKETQYF. The V call is TRBV7-2, the J call TRBJ2-5; D unclear. The CDR3 consists of 11 residues. Between the trimmed V and J ends, which lost 7 bases and 3 bases, there was a span of 6 bases. Germline V gene sequence: CDR1 SGHTA, CDR2 FQGNSA.

The chain is built from TRBV3-1 and TRBJ2-7; D not resolved. CDR1 and CDR2 (germline): LGHDT, YNNKEL (reference sequence). The germline V and J ends were trimmed by 0 bases and 5 bases, with 11 bases remaining between them. This CDR3 contains 14 residues. CDR3 sequence: CASSQDLGRNEQYF. The CDR3 region has the DNA TGTGCCAGCAGCCAAGATTTGGGCAGGAACGAGCAGTACTTC.

This clonotype was seen only a few times. V gene TRBV2 combines with J gene TRBJ2-5; D not resolved. V was trimmed by 7 bases and J by 2 bases, leaving 14 bases between them. The germline V gene has CDR1 SNHLY and CDR2 FYNNEI. The CDR3 length is 14 residues. The CDR3 region has the DNA TGTGCCAGCACCACCGGGCAGGATCAAGAGACCCAGTACTTC. This gives the protein CASTTGQDQETQYF.

This clonotype has just a few counts. The gene calls are TRBV5-6 and TRBJ2-3; TRBD1 matches at 7 bases. The germline V gene has CDR1 SGHDT and CDR2 YYEEEE. The CDR3 has 15 residues. Unmatched junction bases numbered 12, after V lost 1 base and J lost 10 bases. CDR3 sequence (DNA): TGTGCCAGCAGCTTGTATGGGACAGATAACCTTCCGCAGTATTTT. This gives the protein CASSLYGTDNLPQYF.

This chain joins TRBV4-3 and TRBJ1-2; D remains ambiguous. Looked up from germline, CDR1 is LGHNA and CDR2 is YSLEER. V was clipped by 0 bases and J by 6 bases, with 20 bases between them. The CDR3 has 17 amino acids. CDR3 DNA sequence: TGCGCCAGCAGCCAAGATGGGGTCGATATAAGTCGTGATGGCTACACCTTC. Protein product: CASSQDGVDISRDGYTF.

The chain combines TRBV4-1 with TRBJ2-5; D unresolved. The CDR3 covers 14 residues. In germline, CDR1 is MGHRA, CDR2 YSYEKL. The germline V and J ends were trimmed by 0 bases and 0 bases, with 5 bases remaining between them. The CDR3 sequence is CASSQDTNQETQYF. The CDR3 region has the DNA TGCGCCAGCAGCCAAGATACTAACCAAGAGACCCAGTACTTC.

This clonotype was seen more than once but under ten times. The rearrangement links TRBV20-1 to TRBJ2-1; weak D call: TRBD1 (7 bases). The CDR3 has 14 amino acids. Germline assignment: CDR1 DFQATT and CDR2 SNEGSKA (reference sequence). The V gene lost 5 bases and the J gene lost 2 bases, with 13 bases spanning the gap. In nucleotides, the CDR3 is TGCAGTGCTCTACAGGGGAGGACCTACAATGAGCAGTTCTTC. Translation: CSALQGRTYNEQFF.

The chain is built from TRBV4-1 and TRBJ2-2; TRBD1 aligns across 9 bases. CDR1 MGHRA and CDR2 YSYEKL come from the germline V gene. V shed 1 base, J shed 2 bases, and the junction held 8 bases outside the gene matches. The CDR3 runs 18 residues. The CDR3 loop is CASSQVGTGIGNTGELFF. The CDR3, as DNA: TGCGCCAGCAGCCAAGTAGGGACAGGGATCGGAAACACCGGGGAGCTGTTTTTT.

This clonotype was found a few times. This chain connects TRBV21-1 to TRBJ2-7; the tabulated D call, TRBD1, remains unverified against the DNA. TRBV21-1 is recorded as a pseudogene. The CDR3 has 16 amino acids. CDR3 amino acids: CASSARTGGPTYEQYF. The CDR3 DNA is TGTGCCAGCAGCGCCCGGACAGGGGGCCCGACCTACGAGCAGTACTTC.

A few counts support this clonotype. The V call is TRBV4-3, the J call TRBJ1-3; D gene unclear. This CDR3 is 16 amino acids long. V was trimmed by 0 bases and J by 0 bases, leaving 9 bases between them. Germline loops: CDR1 LGHNA, CDR2 YSLEER. The CDR3 loop reads CASSQEAVGSGNTIYF. The CDR3 DNA is TGCGCCAGCAGCCAAGAGGCTGTGGGCTCTGGAAACACCATATATTTT.

This clonotype came up a few times. The rearrangement links TRBV28 to TRBJ2-3, with 7 bases aligning to TRBD2. J was trimmed by 1 base and V by 7 bases; bases with no gene match: 8. The CDR3 runs to 15 residues. CDR1 is MDHEN, CDR2 SYDVKM, per germline. The CDR3 DNA reads TGTGCCAGCACCCTAGGAAGCGGGGGCACAGATACGCAGTATTTT. Its translation: CASTLGSGGTDTQYF.